The 6 T cell receptor beta chains listed next were all sequenced from one sample in a study of sequential checkpoint blockade in melanoma. Documented treatment: randomized to nivolumab then ipilimumab (arm A) or the reverse (arm B). Repertoires were generated with immunoSEQ multiplex PCR, while TCRdb's copy carries only in-frame clones and drops some. The sample has 12,000 or so clones, over 75% seen once. This specimen consisted of CD8+ T cells sorted from blood (inferred from file names), obtained from a patient given nivolumab and ipilimumab in sequence. These receptors were taken from a human donor with melanoma.

The V and J genes are TRBV7-3 and TRBJ2-1; 13 bases agree with TRBD2. Trimming cost V 5 bases and J 5 bases; bases outside gene matches: 6. Per germline, CDR1 SGHTA and CDR2 FQGTGA. This CDR3 region has 16 residues. For the CDR3, the DNA is TGTGCCAGCAGCCAATGGGGGACTAGCGGGAACAATGAGCAGTTCTTC. Its translation: CASSQWGTSGNNEQFF.

The chain recombines TRBV19 with TRBJ2-2; 7 bases align to TRBD2. The V segment lost 7 bases and the J segment 5 bases; nucleotides outside the gene matches: 10. The CDR3 spans 15 residues. Per germline, CDR1 LNHDA and CDR2 SQIVND (reference sequence). In DNA, the CDR3 is TGTGCCAGTACCCCGGGTGGCGGGAGAACCGGGGAGCTGTTTTTT. Its translation is CASTPGGGRTGELFF.

The gene calls are TRBV30 and TRBJ1-6, with 9 positions matching TRBD1. CDR1 GTSNPN and CDR2 SVGIG come from the germline V gene (reference sequence). The length of the CDR3 is 13 residues. With V trimmed by 5 bases and J by 7 bases, 3 bases remained unmatched. This CDR3 is CAWDGQGNSPLHF. Here the CDR3 DNA reads TGTGCCTGGGACGGACAGGGGAATTCACCCCTCCACTTT.

The chain combines TRBV4-1 with TRBJ2-7; the D is unclear. CDR1 and CDR2 (germline): MGHRA, YSYEKL. This CDR3 has 17 residues. The germline V and J ends were trimmed by 1 base and 5 bases, with 21 bases remaining between them. The CDR3 reads CASSQVLGRTGGDEQYF. In DNA, the CDR3 is TGCGCCAGCAGCCAAGTTCTAGGCCGCACCGGTGGAGACGAGCAGTACTTC.

The chain recombines TRBV4-1 with TRBJ1-2, with 7 nucleotides matching TRBD1. The CDR3 contains 13 residues. The germline V gene has CDR1 MGHRA and CDR2 YSYEKL. Trimming at V came to 1 base and at J to 7 bases, leaving 3 bases not matched to a gene. The CDR3 spells CASSQGRGVGYTF. For the CDR3, the DNA is TGCGCCAGCAGCCAAGGCAGGGGGGTTGGCTACACCTTC.

The gene calls are TRBV6-5 and TRBJ1-2; D ambiguous. This CDR3 region has 12 residues. V was pared by 2 bases and J by 5 bases, with 6 bases between. CDR1 and CDR2 (germline): MNHEY, SVGAGI. The CDR3 spells CASSYGSYGYTF. CDR3 nucleotide sequence: TGTGCCAGCAGTTACGGCAGTTATGGCTACACCTTC.